The clone carrying this T cell receptor beta chain has only a few counts. Antigen: not known. These data come from a study of T-cell memory formation after mild COVID-19. The study, taken as a whole, reports: Whether day 37 second-wave clones are SARS-CoV-2-specific was not confirmed.

V was clipped by 4 bases and J by 5 bases, with 17 bases between them. The CDR3 is 15 amino acids. Germline V gene data show CDR1 as ENHRY and CDR2 as SYGVKD. A single record per CDR3 protein comes from TCRdb applying MiXCR to the 5' RACE reads. The sample includes 380,000 or so distinct CDR3 sequences, about 13% of them seen just once. What was sequenced was PBMCs or a T cell subset sorted from them (not recorded which). This TCR came from a man between 18 and 35 years old who had mild COVID-19 (a few samples of this study predate the infection). Cell type and time point are not known. The rearrangement links TRBV10-3 to TRBJ2-5; D may correspond to TRBD1 or TRBD2 (5 bases each). The chain's CDR3 is CAISVLGGQGETQYF. The CDR3 DNA reads TGTGCCATCAGTGTATTAGGAGGACAAGGGGAGACCCAGTACTTC.